Below, 3 T cell receptor beta chains from the same sample are listed, as sequenced in a study of Graves' ophthalmopathy and Graves' hyperthyroidism. Using RNA transcripts, the TCR beta CDR3 regions were amplified. The first round was an RT-PCR with HTBI primers, and the second round was a multiplex PCR. One entry per CDR3 protein, called by TCRdb with MiXCR from the multiplex PCR reads. The table has 300,000 to 350,000 distinct CDR3 sequences, about a sixth seen once. The sample consisted of peripheral blood. These receptors originate from an adult man with Graves' ophthalmopathy.

This clonotype was observed a handful of times. The chain links TRBV15 to TRBJ1-2, with D possibly TRBD1 on 5 matching bases. This CDR3 spans 12 amino acids. Between the trimmed V and J ends, which lost 0 bases and 7 bases, there was a span of 6 bases. Germline values: CDR1 LNHNV, CDR2 YYDKDF (reference sequence). In DNA, the CDR3 is TGTGCCACCAGCAGAGACAGGGTTGGCTACACCTTC. Encoded protein: CATSRDRVGYTF.

The gene calls are TRBV6-1 and TRBJ2-7, with 9 bases matching TRBD1. This CDR3 is built from 14 residues. Unmatched junction bases numbered 11, after V lost 7 bases and J lost 7 bases. Germline-derived CDR1 and CDR2 are MNHNS and SASEGT. CDR3: CASTGTGTPREQYF. The CDR3 coding sequence is TGTGCCAGCACGGGGACAGGGACCCCTCGGGAGCAGTACTTC.

This clonotype was recorded many times. The V gene is TRBV11-2, the J gene TRBJ2-5; the match to TRBD2 covers 9 bases. Germline V gene lookup returns CDR1 SGHAT and CDR2 FQNNGV. The CDR3 length is 16 residues. Trimming took 5 bases from V and 2 from J; bases not matched to a gene: 9. The CDR3 nucleotides are TGTGCCAGCAGCCGCTTAGTTAGCGGGGGACAAGAGACCCAGTACTTC. Translating it yields CASSRLVSGGQETQYF.